The 5 T cell receptor beta chains reported below all come from one sample, sequenced in a study of cytomegalovirus exposure and HLA in healthy donors (dated by TCRdb to about 2017). The library was built by means of the immunoSEQ multiplex PCR assay. A mixture of 60 forward primers for TCR Vbeta segments and 13 reverse primers for TCR Jbeta segments was used in the multiplex PCR. TCRdb took this table from immuneACCESS and kept in-frame rearrangements with V and J called. Such tables lack part of the clones; where checked against another copy, unresolved V genes explain under half of the gap, and the rest is unexplained. The sample table holds fewer than 200,000 clones, of which 80% were seen once. Under 7.5% of the sample comes from the top ten. Sample: PBMCs. These receptor sequences come from a middle-aged man in good health and CMV-seronegative.

Comment on this clone: This same CDR3 is encoded by further DNA sequences in the sample. This CDR3 is CASSRGNTEAFF. Written as DNA, the CDR3 is TGCGCCAGCAGTAGGGGGAACACTGAAGCTTTCTTT. The J gene is TRBJ1-1, the V gene TRBV5-1; maybe TRBD1 (5 bases). Trimming cost V 5 bases and J 1 base, with 6 bases left between them. CDR1 is SGHRS and CDR2 is YFSETQ in the germline V gene. The length of the CDR3 is 12 residues.

J is TRBJ2-5 and V is TRBV6-1; the match to TRBD1 covers 9 bases. Unmatched junction bases numbered 6, after V lost 6 bases and J lost 4 bases. Germline V lookup: CDR1 MNHNS, CDR2 SASEGT. This CDR3 is 14 amino acids long. In nucleotides, the CDR3 is TGTGCCAGCAGGGACAGGGGACACGGAGAGACCCAGTACTTC. It translates to CASRDRGHGETQYF.

This rearrangement joins TRBV6-6 to TRBJ2-2, with 8 nucleotides matching TRBD1. J gave up 0 bases and V 6 bases, and 3 bases lay outside the gene matches. CDR1 and CDR2 (germline): MNHNY, SVGAGI (reference sequence). The CDR3 is 15 amino acids. CDR3 sequence reads: CASRTGQANTGELFF. The CDR3 DNA follows: TGTGCCAGCAGAACGGGACAGGCGAACACCGGGGAGCTGTTTTTT.

V gene TRBV2 combines with J gene TRBJ2-1; D gene unclear. Per germline, CDR1 SNHLY and CDR2 FYNNEI. V was shortened by 7 bases and J by 3 bases, with 7 bases between the two germline ends. The CDR3 contains 12 residues. The CDR3 protein is CASTTHYNEQFF. DNA of the CDR3: TGTGCCAGCACCACTCACTACAATGAGCAGTTCTTC.

This rearrangement joins TRBV28 to TRBJ2-7; a possible D gene is TRBD1 (6 bases). Trimming stripped 3 bases from V and 6 bases from J, with 15 bases between. The CDR3 spans 14 residues. The germline V gene has CDR1 MDHEN and CDR2 SYDVKM. CDR3 coding DNA: TGTGCCAGCAGTTTGTCGGCAGGGGCTTCCGAGCAGTACTTC. Translated, it gives CASSLSAGASEQYF. The whole variable domain, remainder taken from reference TRBV28 and TRBJ2-7, is DVKVTQSSRYLVKRTGEKVFLECVQDMDHENMFWYRQDPGLGLRLIYFSYDVKMKEKGDIPEGYSVSREKKERFSLILESASTNQTSMYLCASSLSAGASEQYFGPGTRLTVT.